These 16 T cell receptor beta chains came from one sample sequenced in a study of cytomegalovirus exposure and HLA in healthy donors. The PCR used 60 Vbeta and 13 Jbeta primers. Generated by immunoSEQ multiplex PCR, the TCRdb table keeps only in-frame clones and is missing some. The table includes roughly 150,000 clones, around 80% detected once. Sequenced: PBMCs. The receptors come from a male donor in good health and CMV-seronegative.

The V and J genes are TRBV5-1 and TRBJ1-1; possibly TRBD1 for D (6 bases). Germline V CDR1 and CDR2: SGHRS, YFSETQ. Trimming took off 1 base at V and 7 bases at J, with 14 bases between the two ends. The CDR3 loop spans 14 amino acids. The CDR3 sequence is CASSLYRGGGEAFF. CDR3 nucleotide sequence: TGCGCCAGCAGCTTGTATAGGGGGGGTGGTGAAGCTTTCTTT.

This clone was counted a single time. This chain links TRBV29-1 with TRBJ1-2, with 7 bases fitting TRBD1. Trimming at V came to 5 bases and at J to 7 bases, leaving 4 bases not matched to a gene. CDR1 and CDR2 (germline): SQVTM, ANQGSEA. The CDR3 is 11 residues long. The CDR3 loop reads CSVQTGTGYTF. The DNA of the CDR3 is TGCAGCGTTCAGACAGGGACTGGCTACACCTTC. The full variable domain, rest sourced from reference TRBV29-1 and TRBJ1-2, is SAVISQKPSRDICQRGTSLTIQCQVDSQVTMMFWYRQQPGQSLTLIATANQGSEATYESGFVIDKFPISRPNLTFSTLTVSNMSPEDSSIYLCSVQTGTGYTFGSGTRLTVV.

The chain uses TRBV5-4 and TRBJ2-5; 16 bases are shared with TRBD2. Per germline, CDR1 SGHNT and CDR2 YYREEE (reference sequence). The CDR3 is made up of 18 amino acids. V lost 4 bases and J lost 2; bases outside the gene matches: 8. The CDR3 loop is CASSEGLAGGLVQETQYF. In DNA, the CDR3 is TGTGCCAGCAGCGAGGGACTAGCGGGGGGGCTAGTACAAGAGACCCAGTACTTC.

V usage is TRBV5-5 and J usage is TRBJ2-5; no reliable D call. The CDR3 contains 14 residues. Looked up from germline, CDR1 is SGHKS and CDR2 is YYEKEE (reference sequence). With 0 bases removed from V and 1 base from J, the gap between germline ends came to 7 bases. Here the CDR3 reads CASSLAGSQETQYF. The CDR3 region has the DNA TGTGCCAGCAGCTTGGCTGGCTCCCAAGAGACCCAGTACTTC.

The chain has TRBV7-9 and TRBJ1-1; D possibly corresponds to TRBD1 (5 bases). This CDR3 contains 16 residues. The germline CDR1 and CDR2 sequences are SEHNR and FQNEAQ (reference sequence). Trimming pared 7 bases from V and 0 bases from J, leaving 18 bases between. CDR3 sequence: CASTLNTGRMNTEAFF. The CDR3 DNA reads TGTGCCAGCACCCTCAACACAGGAAGAATGAACACTGAAGCTTTCTTT.

This clone was picked up a small number of times. V usage is TRBV5-1 and J usage is TRBJ1-4; perhaps TRBD1 as D (5 bases). The CDR3 consists of 15 residues. The germline V and J ends were trimmed by 1 base and 2 bases, with 9 bases remaining between them. The germline V gene has CDR1 SGHRS and CDR2 YFSETQ. The CDR3 loop is CASSLRGMTNEKLFF. CDR3 in DNA: TGCGCCAGCAGCTTGAGGGGCATGACTAATGAAAAACTGTTTTTT.

The chain links TRBV7-2 to TRBJ2-5; a weak D match, TRBD2 (5 bases). The V gene's germline CDR1 is SGHTA and CDR2 FQGNSA. The CDR3 is made up of 14 amino acids. V gave up 4 bases and J gave up 4 bases, with 13 bases separating them. The CDR3 region has the DNA TGTGCCAGCAGCTCCGACTACCGACGAGAGACCCAGTACTTC. Its protein product is CASSSDYRRETQYF.

V gene TRBV18 combines with J gene TRBJ2-5, with TRBD2 as a possible D gene (5 bases). CDR3 length equals 14 residues. V lost 3 bases to trimming and J lost 3 bases, with 11 bases between them. Germline loops: CDR1 KGHSH, CDR2 LQKENI. CDR3 sequence reads: CASSPQRTEETQYF. In nucleotides, the CDR3 is TGTGCCAGCTCACCTCAAAGGACTGAAGAGACCCAGTACTTC.

This clone was observed once. The V call is TRBV7-2, the J call TRBJ2-1, with 8 bases matching TRBD2. This CDR3 has 17 amino acids. The germline gives CDR1 SGHTA, CDR2 FQGNSA. V lost 5 bases to trimming and J lost 3 bases; unmatched junction nucleotides: 12. The CDR3 bases are TGTGCCAGCAGCCCTTTTACAGGCGGGAGGCTCTACAATGAGCAGTTCTTC. It codes for CASSPFTGGRLYNEQFF.

This clone has only a few counts. DNA of the CDR3: TGTGCCAGCAGCCAAGATAGCAGCGCTAATCAGCCCCAGCATTTT. Its translation: CASSQDSSANQPQHF. The chain has TRBV4-2 and TRBJ1-5; D is undetermined. Germline V gives CDR1 LGHNA, CDR2 YNFKEQ. V shed 0 bases and J shed 4 bases, with 10 bases lying between them. This CDR3 comprises 15 residues.

The genes are TRBV29-1 and TRBJ1-5; D is ambiguous. CDR1 is SQVTM, CDR2 ANQGSEA, per germline. V was pared by 4 bases and J by 0 bases, with 4 bases between. CDR3 size: 12 residues. The CDR3 loop is CSVGGSNQPQHF. The CDR3 bases are TGCAGCGTTGGAGGTAGCAATCAGCCCCAGCATTTT. The variable domain in full, completed from reference TRBV29-1 and TRBJ1-5, reads SAVISQKPSRDICQRGTSLTIQCQVDSQVTMMFWYRQQPGQSLTLIATANQGSEATYESGFVIDKFPISRPNLTFSTLTVSNMSPEDSSIYLCSVGGSNQPQHFGDGTRLSIL.

The rearrangement links TRBV28 to TRBJ1-1; TRBD1 aligns across 12 bases. The V and J ends lost 7 bases and 4 bases, in that order; junction bases with no gene match: 4. Germline CDR1 and CDR2: MDHEN and SYDVKM. The CDR3 runs to 14 residues. The DNA for the CDR3 is TGTGCCAGCACCCGGGACAGGGGGCGCACTGAAGCTTTCTTT. Amino acids: CASTRDRGRTEAFF.

The rearrangement uses TRBV6-1 and TRBJ1-5; TRBD1 is a possible D gene (6 bases). V lost 6 bases and J 5 bases, leaving 11 bases between the germline ends. Germline CDR1 and CDR2: MNHNS and SASEGT. The CDR3 covers 13 residues. In DNA form, the CDR3 reads TGTGCCAGCAGATCTAACAGGGATCAGCCCCAGCATTTT. Translated, it gives CASRSNRDQPQHF.

The V and J genes are TRBV5-1 and TRBJ1-1; possible D gene TRBD1, 5 bases. V lost 0 bases and J lost 7, with 19 bases in between. This CDR3 region has 16 residues. Germline CDR1 is SGHRS and CDR2 is YFSETQ. The CDR3 spells CASSLGTSLAVGEAFF. The DNA for the CDR3 is TGCGCCAGCAGCTTGGGGACATCTTTGGCGGTGGGTGAAGCTTTCTTT. Based on the CDR3 plus reference TRBV5-1 and TRBJ1-1, the full variable domain is KAGVTQTPRYLIKTRGQQVTLSCSPISGHRSVSWYQQTPGQGLQFLFEYFSETQRNKGNFPGRFSGRQFSNSRSEMNVSTLELGDSALYLCASSLGTSLAVGEAFFGQGTRLTVV.

This clone was seen just once. The chain joins TRBV5-1 to TRBJ2-1, with a weak D call TRBD1 (6 bases). The CDR3 runs to 14 residues. Germline CDR1 reads SGHRS; CDR2 reads YFSETQ. Between the trimmed V and J ends, which lost 3 bases and 8 bases, there was a span of 15 bases. CDR3 amino acids: CASSYGGRGDEQFF. The DNA for the CDR3 is TGCGCCAGCAGCTATGGAGGCAGGGGCGATGAGCAGTTCTTC.

This clone was counted between two and nine times. The V call is TRBV7-2, the J call TRBJ1-1; D is uncertain. The CDR3 covers 12 residues. V lost 1 base to trimming and J lost 8 bases, with 8 bases between them. The V gene's germline CDR1 is SGHTA and CDR2 FQGNSA. The DNA for the CDR3 is TGTGCCAGCAGCTTAGTCTTCGCGGAAGCTTTCTTT. Amino acid sequence: CASSLVFAEAFF. Combining the CDR3 with reference TRBV7-2 and TRBJ1-1 gives the whole variable domain GAGVSQSPSNKVTEKGKDVELRCDPISGHTALYWYRQSLGQGLEFLIYFQGNSAPDKSGLPSDRFSAERTGGSVSTLTIQRTQQEDSAVYLCASSLVFAEAFFGQGTRLTVV.